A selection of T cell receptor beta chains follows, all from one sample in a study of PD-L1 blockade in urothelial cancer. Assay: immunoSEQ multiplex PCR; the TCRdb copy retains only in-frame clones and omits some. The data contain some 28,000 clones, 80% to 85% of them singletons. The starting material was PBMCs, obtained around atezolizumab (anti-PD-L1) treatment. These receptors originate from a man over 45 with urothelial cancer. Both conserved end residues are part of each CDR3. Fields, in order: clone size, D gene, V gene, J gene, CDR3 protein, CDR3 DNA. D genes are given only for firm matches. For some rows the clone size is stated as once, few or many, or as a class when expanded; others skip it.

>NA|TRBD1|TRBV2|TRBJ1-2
CASSEWLGQGAGGYTF
TGTGCCAGCAGTGAATGGCTAGGACAGGGGGCTGGAGGCTACACCTTC
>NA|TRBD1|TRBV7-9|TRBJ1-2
CASSPTPGGPNYGYTF
TGTGCCAGCAGCCCCACCCCAGGGGGACCTAACTATGGCTACACCTTC
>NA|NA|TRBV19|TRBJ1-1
CASSQINSPNTEAFF
TGTGCCAGTAGTCAGATCAACAGTCCGAACACTGAAGCTTTCTTT
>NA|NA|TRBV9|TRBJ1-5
CASSVDLGGPQHF
TGTGCCAGCAGCGTAGACCTGGGAGGGCCCCAGCATTTT
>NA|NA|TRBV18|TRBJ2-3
CASSPVGAGTDTQYF
TGTGCCAGCTCACCGGTAGGGGCCGGCACAGATACGCAGTATTTT
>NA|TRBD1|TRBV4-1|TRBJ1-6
CASSQDVPGGMVSPLHF
TGCGCCAGCAGCCAAGATGTCCCAGGGGGCATGGTTTCACCCCTCCACTTT
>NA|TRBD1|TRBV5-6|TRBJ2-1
CASSARTGNEQFF
TGTGCCAGCAGCGCTAGGACAGGGAATGAGCAGTTCTTC
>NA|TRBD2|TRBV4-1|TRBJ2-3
CASSQETSGPPSTDTQYF
TGCGCCAGCAGCCAAGAGACTAGCGGGCCCCCTAGCACAGATACGCAGTATTTT
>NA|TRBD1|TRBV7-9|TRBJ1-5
CASSLTKTGGTQPQHF
TGTGCCAGCAGCTTAACAAAAACAGGGGGCACTCAGCCCCAGCATTTT
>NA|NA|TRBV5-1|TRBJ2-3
CASSFRTDTQYF
TGCGCCAGCAGCTTCAGGACAGATACGCAGTATTTT
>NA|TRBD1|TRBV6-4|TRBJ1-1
CASKGQGGAEAFF
TGTGCCAGCAAAGGACAGGGGGGAGCTGAAGCTTTCTTT
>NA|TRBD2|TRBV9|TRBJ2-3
CASSVDPLAGGPNSDTQYF
TGTGCCAGCAGCGTAGACCCCCTAGCGGGGGGCCCCAACTCAGATACGCAGTATTTT
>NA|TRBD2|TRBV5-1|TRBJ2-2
CASSSPGGTTGELFF
TGCGCCAGCAGCTCCCCGGGAGGGACTACCGGGGAGCTGTTTTTT
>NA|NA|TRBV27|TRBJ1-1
CASSWPGGQEAFF
TGTGCCAGCAGTTGGCCGGGGGGGCAGGAAGCTTTCTTT
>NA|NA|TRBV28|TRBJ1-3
CATIGSVSGNTIYF
TGTGCCACCATCGGGTCTGTCTCTGGAAACACCATATATTTT
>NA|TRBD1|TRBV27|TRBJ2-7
CASSARTGGQLEQYF
TGTGCCAGCAGTGCGCGGACAGGGGGCCAACTTGAGCAGTACTTC
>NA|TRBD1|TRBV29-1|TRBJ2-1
CSVQTGSYNEQFF
TGCAGCGTGCAGACAGGGTCCTACAATGAGCAGTTCTTC
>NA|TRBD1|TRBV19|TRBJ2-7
CASSSRDSSYEQYF
TGTGCCAGTAGTTCCCGGGACAGCTCCTACGAGCAGTACTTC
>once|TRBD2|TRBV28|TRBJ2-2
CASSTGTRSTGELFF
TGTGCCAGCAGTACCGGGACTAGAAGCACCGGGGAGCTGTTTTTT
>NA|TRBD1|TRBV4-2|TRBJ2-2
CASSQGPGQDAGELFF
TGTGCCAGCAGCCAAGGTCCTGGACAGGACGCCGGGGAGCTGTTTTTT
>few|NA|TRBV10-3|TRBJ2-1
CATGSSYNEQFF
TGTGCCACAGGCAGCTCCTACAATGAGCAGTTCTTC
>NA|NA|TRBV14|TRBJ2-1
CASRSTGFEQFF
TGTGCCAGCAGATCAACGGGATTTGAGCAGTTCTTC
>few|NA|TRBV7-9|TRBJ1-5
CASSWGGASNQPQHF
TGTGCCAGCAGCTGGGGAGGGGCCAGCAATCAGCCCCAGCATTTT
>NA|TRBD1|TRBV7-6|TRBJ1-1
CASSAWDRGGTEAFF
TGTGCCAGCAGCGCTTGGGACAGGGGAGGTACTGAAGCTTTCTTT
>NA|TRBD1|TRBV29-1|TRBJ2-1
CSVEDVGRGRNEQFF
TGCAGCGTTGAAGATGTGGGCAGGGGGCGGAATGAGCAGTTCTTC
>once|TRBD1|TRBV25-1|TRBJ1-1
CASSDKSRGRTEAFF
TGTGCCAGCAGTGATAAGAGTAGGGGGCGGACTGAAGCTTTCTTT
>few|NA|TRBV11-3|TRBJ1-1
CASSFSGRNTEAFF
TGTGCCAGCAGCTTTTCCGGGAGGAACACTGAAGCTTTCTTT
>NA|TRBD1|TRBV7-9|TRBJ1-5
CASSLAGQANGGQHF
TGTGCCAGCAGTTTAGCCGGACAGGCTAATGGGGGCCAGCATTTT
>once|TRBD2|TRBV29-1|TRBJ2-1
CSVPGAMGREGREQFF
TGCAGCGTTCCCGGGGCCATGGGGCGGGAGGGCCGTGAGCAGTTCTTC
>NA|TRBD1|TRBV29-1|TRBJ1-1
CSDGTGENTEAFF
TGCAGCGATGGGACAGGAGAAAACACTGAAGCTTTCTTT
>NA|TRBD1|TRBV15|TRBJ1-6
CATSRVGTGPLGPLHF
TGTGCCACCAGCAGAGTTGGGACAGGGCCTTTAGGACCCCTCCACTTT
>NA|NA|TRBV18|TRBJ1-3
CASSQSYGGLAGNTIYF
TGTGCCAGCTCTCAATCTTACGGGGGTTTGGCTGGAAACACCATATATTTT
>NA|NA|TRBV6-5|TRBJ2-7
CASESLASYEQYF
TGTGCCAGCGAGAGCTTAGCATCCTACGAGCAGTACTTC
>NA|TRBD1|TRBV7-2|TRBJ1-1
CASSWTRGTEAFF
TGTGCCAGCAGCTGGACCAGGGGGACTGAAGCTTTCTTT
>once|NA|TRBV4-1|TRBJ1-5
CASSQDVSRPQHF
TGCGCCAGCAGCCAAGATGTCTCTAGGCCCCAGCATTTT
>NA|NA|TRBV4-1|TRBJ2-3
CASSQDSLFTDTQYF
TGCGCCAGCAGCCAAGATAGCCTCTTCACAGATACGCAGTATTTT
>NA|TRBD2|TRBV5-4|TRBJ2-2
CASSFRSLAGAGELFF
TGTGCCAGCAGCTTTCGAAGTCTAGCGGGAGCCGGGGAGCTGTTTTTT
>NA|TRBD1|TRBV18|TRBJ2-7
CASSSGQLAEQYF
TGTGCCAGCTCCTCGGGACAGCTAGCCGAGCAGTACTTC
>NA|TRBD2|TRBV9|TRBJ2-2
CASSTSGGALTGELFF
TGTGCCAGCAGCACTAGCGGGGGGGCCCTTACCGGGGAGCTGTTTTTT
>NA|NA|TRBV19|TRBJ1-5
CASSLQGLGNQPQHF
TGTGCCAGTAGTTTACAGGGCCTGGGCAATCAGCCCCAGCATTTT
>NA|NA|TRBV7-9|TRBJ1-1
CASSYDSLNTEAFF
TGTGCCAGCAGCTACGACAGTCTCAACACTGAAGCTTTCTTT
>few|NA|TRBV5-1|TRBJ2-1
CASSLQQGMGDEQFF
TGCGCCAGCAGCTTACAACAGGGCATGGGGGATGAGCAGTTCTTC
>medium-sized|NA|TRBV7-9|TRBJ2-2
CASSLATGIGELFF
TGTGCCAGCAGCTTAGCCACAGGGATCGGGGAGCTGTTTTTT
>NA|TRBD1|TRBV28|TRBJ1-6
CASMGQGASPLHF
TGTGCCAGCATGGGACAGGGAGCTTCACCCCTCCACTTT
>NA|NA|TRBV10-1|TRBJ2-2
CASSEGRQGRTGELFF
TGCGCCAGCAGTGAGGGTCGGCAGGGGAGAACCGGGGAGCTGTTTTTT
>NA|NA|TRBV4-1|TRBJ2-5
CASSTKGGQGEETQYF
TGCGCCAGCAGCACTAAAGGAGGGCAGGGAGAAGAGACCCAGTACTTC
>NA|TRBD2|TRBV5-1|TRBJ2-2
CASSLTGGATGELFF
TGCGCCAGCAGCTTAACCGGGGGGGCCACCGGGGAGCTGTTTTTT
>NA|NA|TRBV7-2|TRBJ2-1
CASSLGSAGAPGVQFF
TGTGCCAGCAGCTTAGGGTCGGCGGGGGCCCCGGGGGTGCAGTTCTTC
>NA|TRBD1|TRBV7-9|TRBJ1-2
CASSIDRDSYGYTF
TGTGCCAGCAGCATAGACCGGGACAGCTATGGCTACACCTTC
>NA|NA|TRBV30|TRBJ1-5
CAWSVVPGQPQHF
TGTGCCTGGAGTGTCGTTCCCGGTCAGCCCCAGCATTTT